This is a list of T cell receptor beta chains from one sample in a study of cytomegalovirus exposure and HLA in healthy donors. Assay used: immunoSEQ multiplex PCR; TCRdb lists only in-frame clones, some missing. The table shows under 150,000 clones, with approximately 87% occurring only once. Input material: PBMCs. These receptors all stem from a man aged 40-49 years in good health and CMV-seronegative. Each CDR3 is given with its conserved first and last residue.

TRBV30	13	TRBJ1-1	CAWGDRLNTEAFF
TRBV9	17	TRBJ2-4	CASSVGAGTSPKNIQYF
TRBV6-4	19	TRBJ2-1	CASSDSFRAGGPSYNEQFF
TRBV30	13	TRBJ1-6	CAWRIGGDSPLHF
TRBV5-1	14	TRBJ1-6	CASSPGMNNSPLHF
TRBV7-3	13	.	CASSKTAGREQYF
TRBV7-2	15	TRBJ2-7	CASRGKGTTTYEQYF
TRBV6-5	15	TRBJ2-1	CASSESGNSYNEQFF
TRBV30	12	TRBJ2-1	CAWSRDFNEQFF
TRBV13	14	TRBJ2-7	CASTLRDRTYEQYF
TRBV9	14	TRBJ1-1	CASSVAGGGTEAFF
TRBV20-1	11	TRBJ1-1	CSAQGSTEAFF
TRBV6-5	13	TRBJ1-2	CASSYGTGESYTF
TRBV19	14	TRBJ2-2	CASQPGRDTGELFF
TRBV7-6	13	.	CARTAEGPYEQYF
TRBV29-1	15	TRBJ2-1	CSVSMQGQIYNEQFF
TRBV18	14	TRBJ1-5	CASSLTGGDQPQHF
TRBV7-3	13	TRBJ2-7	CASSLTEGSEQYF
TRBV19	15	TRBJ1-1	CASSIVRTWNTEAFF
TRBV4-3	12	TRBJ1-2	CASSQDRRGYTF
TRBV6-4	13	TRBJ2-5	CASSEGQGQEQYF
TRBV2	15	TRBJ2-2	CASSGLAGGSGELFF
TRBV27	15	TRBJ1-4	CASSSGGMTNEKLFF
TRBV15	13	TRBJ2-3	CATSRGGADTQYF
TRBV19	19	TRBJ2-6	CASSPRGQEGRSGANVLTF
TRBV27	13	TRBJ2-7	CASKRAGSYEQYF
TRBV4-1	17	TRBJ2-5	CASSQDPWRPRAETQYF
TRBV6-5	11	TRBJ2-7	CASGWGYEQYF
TRBV5-4	15	.	CASRLDRGAFYEQYF
TRBV27	14	TRBJ2-1	CASSDRDREGEQFF
TRBV6-5	12	TRBJ1-1	CASSYGDREAFF
TRBV15	18	TRBJ1-1	CATSRYPFVQEQNTEAFF
TRBV7-2	18	TRBJ1-1	CASTQRAGFGLWNTEAFF
TRBV19	14	TRBJ2-2	CASSTGQGGGELFF
TRBV15	16	TRBJ2-3	CATSRSVGGPGDTQYF
TRBV7-9	12	TRBJ2-7	CASSHGTPEQYF
TRBV29-1	11	TRBJ2-5	CSVARGETQYF